The T cell receptor beta chain described here comes from a study of OX40 agonist ivuxolimab in advanced cancers. Germline V CDR1 and CDR2: SGHAT, FQDESV (reference sequence). There are 15 residues in the CDR3. Trimming shortened V by 8 bases and J by 1 base, and 17 bases separated the two germline ends. This clone occurred a few times. The method was immunoSEQ multiplex PCR; TCRdb's version includes in-frame clones alone and lacks a portion of them. This sample has tens of thousands of clones, with around 89% found just once. The clonotype comes from an adult with an advanced solid tumor such as melanoma, head and neck, liver or kidney cancer. The chain joins TRBV11-1 to TRBJ2-5; maybe TRBD1 (6 bases). This sample comprised CD4+ or CD8+ T cells sorted from blood, obtained in a trial of the OX40 agonist ivuxolimab. The CDR3 DNA reads as TGTGCCAGCTGCAGCAGGGGCGGTTGCCAAGAGACCCAGTACTTC. Its protein product is CASCSRGGCQETQYF.